The next 9 T cell receptor beta chains were all read from a single sample in a study of OX40 agonist ivuxolimab in advanced cancers. Sequencing was performed with immunoSEQ multiplex PCR; in TCRdb, only in-frame clones are kept and a portion is missing. Seen here are 25,000 to 40,000 clones, 84% observed once, and the top ten hold approximately 18%. The starting material was CD4+ or CD8+ T cells sorted from blood, obtained in a trial of the OX40 agonist ivuxolimab. These receptors originate from an adult with an advanced solid tumor such as melanoma, head and neck, liver or kidney cancer.

The rearrangement links TRBV7-2 to TRBJ2-5; D not resolved. The last part of the DNA fits TRBJ2-7 better; the J call may be wrong. The CDR3 totals 13 residues. Germline V gene lookup returns CDR1 SGHTA and CDR2 FQGNSA. Here the CDR3 reads CASSPTYSYEQYF. Here the CDR3 DNA reads TGTGCCAGCAGCCCGACGTACTCCTACGAGCAGTACTTC.

The chain recombines TRBV15 with TRBJ1-1; 9 bases are a match to TRBD1. The V gene's germline CDR1 is LNHNV and CDR2 YYDKDF (reference sequence). With V trimmed by 0 bases and J by 5 bases, 10 bases remained unmatched. The CDR3 totals 17 residues. The CDR3, as DNA: TGTGCCACCAGCAGAGAGCCCCCGGGACAGGGAGGTACTGAAGCTTTCTTT. It encodes CATSREPPGQGGTEAFF.

The rearrangement joins TRBV27 to TRBJ2-1, with TRBD1 identical over 12 bases. This CDR3 region has 15 residues. Per germline, CDR1 MNHEY and CDR2 SMNVEV (reference sequence). Unmatched junction bases numbered 8, after V lost 7 bases and J lost 7 bases. CDR3 amino acids: CASNLGQGAINEQFF. Written as DNA, the CDR3 is TGTGCCAGCAATCTGGGACAGGGGGCGATTAATGAGCAGTTCTTC.

The chain joins TRBV14 to TRBJ2-2; a possible D gene is TRBD1 (6 bases). The CDR3 runs to 14 residues. Germline-derived CDR1 and CDR2 are SGHDN and FVKESK. Trimming cost V 4 bases and J 1 base, with 7 bases left between them. The CDR3 protein is CASSLQGNTGELFF. The CDR3 DNA is TGTGCCAGCAGCCTACAGGGGAACACCGGGGAGCTGTTTTTT.

V gene TRBV28 combines with J gene TRBJ2-3; D possibly corresponds to TRBD2 (6 bases). Trimming left V 3 bases short and J 0 bases short, with 10 bases between. CDR1 is MDHEN, CDR2 SYDVKM, per germline. The CDR3 has 15 amino acids. The chain's CDR3 is CASSLEGLSTDTQYF. The DNA of the CDR3 is TGTGCCAGCAGTTTGGAGGGGTTGAGCACAGATACGCAGTATTTT.

This chain joins TRBV6-1 and TRBJ1-1; D remains unclear. In germline, CDR1 is MNHNS, CDR2 SASEGT. V was pared by 3 bases and J by 2 bases, with 10 bases between. The CDR3 has 14 amino acids. CDR3 sequence (DNA): TGTGCCAGCAGTGATAGCCTTGAAAACACTGAAGCTTTCTTT. It translates to CASSDSLENTEAFF.

The chain uses TRBV5-4 and TRBJ2-7, with a possible D match to TRBD1 (5 bases). The germline CDR1 and CDR2 sequences are SGHNT and YYREEE (reference sequence). This CDR3 comprises 15 residues. The V end was cut by 3 bases, the J end by 3 bases, with 16 bases between. CDR3 sequence reads: CASSSRWQGGYEQYF. In DNA, the CDR3 is TGTGCCAGCAGCTCACGGTGGCAGGGCGGCTACGAGCAGTACTTC.

V usage is TRBV28 and J usage is TRBJ1-1, with D uncertain. The V gene's germline CDR1 is MDHEN and CDR2 SYDVKM. V was pared by 3 bases and J by 4 bases, with 9 bases between. CDR3 length: 13 amino acids. CDR3 loop: CASSLTGITEAFF. The CDR3 DNA reads as TGTGCCAGCAGTTTGACGGGGATCACTGAAGCTTTCTTT.

The J gene is TRBJ2-2, the V gene TRBV5-1; D not certain. Germline V CDR1 and CDR2: SGHRS, YFSETQ. Trimming removed 1 base from V and 5 bases from J, with 15 bases in between. This CDR3 contains 16 residues. As DNA, the CDR3 is TGCGCCAGCAGCTTGCACCCCCAGGATCCGACCGGGGAGCTGTTTTTT. It specifies CASSLHPQDPTGELFF.